The clone carrying this T cell receptor (beta chain) was seen a few times. This record comes from a study of blood T cell repertoires in COVID-19. The CDR3 spans 18 residues. Germline loops: CDR1 SGHRS, CDR2 YFSETQ. V trimming: 0 bases; J trimming: 0 bases; junction bases outside the gene matches: 9. The repertoire was sequenced with immunoSEQ multiplex PCR; TCRdb's copy has only in-frame clones and lacks some. The sample lists 500,000 to 600,000 clones; roughly 89% were seen once. This TCR was recovered from a woman aged 50 to 60 with COVID-19, enrolled during active disease. Source material: peripheral blood. This sequence joins TRBV5-1 and TRBJ1-1; TRBD1 aligns across 9 bases. CDR3 coding DNA: TGCGCCAGCAGCTTGGAAGGTGGAGGACAGGGGTTGAACACTGAAGCTTTCTTT. Residues: CASSLEGGGQGLNTEAFF.